This record concerns one T cell receptor (beta chain) sequence. Its antigen is as yet unknown. TCRdb redid the calling of the 5' RACE reads with MiXCR, one entry per CDR3 protein. The table includes approximately 500,000 distinct CDR3 sequences, about 13% detected once. This record comes from a study of CD8 T cells in ankylosing spondylitis. Study observations and caveats: For ankylosing spondylitis blood, a TCR beta motif of 7 or 8 highly homologous variants appeared characteristic. A number of the motif variants had already been described in reactive arthritis synovial fluid and blood. In ankylosing spondylitis patients, matched synovial fluid reportedly showed significant enrichment of disease-linked clones.

V lost 0 bases, J lost 5 bases, and 4 bases lay in between. The CDR3 is 11 residues long. Germline-derived CDR1 and CDR2 are DFQATT and SNEGSKA (reference sequence). The chain combines TRBV20-1 with TRBJ1-2, with D uncertain. The TCR originated in a male donor with ankylosing spondylitis. Sequencing was performed on blood, either unsorted or a sorted T cell fraction (not recorded which). In DNA, the CDR3 is TGCAGTGCTAGAGACGGGTATGGCTACACCTTC. As protein: CSARDGYGYTF.